The TCR beta chain described here comes from a study of shared clonotypes between healthy human individuals. About the study: Three plates each covered CD4 naive and memory; CD8 naive two, CD8 memory one.

The CDR3 spans 15 residues. V lost 4 bases, J lost 15 bases, and 16 bases stayed unmatched. Per the germline V gene, CDR1 is SNHLY and CDR2 is FYNNEI. This table comes from immunoSEQ multiplex PCR, and its TCRdb copy is limited to in-frame clones, with some not included. The profile covers under 600,000 clones, with about 98% appearing a single time and 0.3% to 0.35% taken by the ten largest. Naive CD8 cells lacked CD45RO, underwent positive selection for CCR7 and left out terminally differentiated effector memory CD45RA+ cells. Sequencing was performed on naive CD8+ T cells sorted from blood. The sequence derives from a man aged 30 to 39 in good health. V is TRBV2 and J is TRBJ2-1; 9 positions agree with TRBD2. The CDR3 DNA follows: TGTGCCAGCAGTGGTAGCGGGAGCCAAGTTACGCTCCTGTTCTTC. Protein sequence: CASSGSGSQVTLLFF. Filled out from reference TRBV2 and TRBJ2-1, the complete variable domain reads EPEVTQTPSHQVTQMGQEVILRCVPISNHLYFYWYRQILGQKVEFLVSFYNNEISEKSEIFDDQFSVERPDGSNFTLKIRSTKLEDSAMYFCASSGSGSQVTLLFFGPGTRLTVL.